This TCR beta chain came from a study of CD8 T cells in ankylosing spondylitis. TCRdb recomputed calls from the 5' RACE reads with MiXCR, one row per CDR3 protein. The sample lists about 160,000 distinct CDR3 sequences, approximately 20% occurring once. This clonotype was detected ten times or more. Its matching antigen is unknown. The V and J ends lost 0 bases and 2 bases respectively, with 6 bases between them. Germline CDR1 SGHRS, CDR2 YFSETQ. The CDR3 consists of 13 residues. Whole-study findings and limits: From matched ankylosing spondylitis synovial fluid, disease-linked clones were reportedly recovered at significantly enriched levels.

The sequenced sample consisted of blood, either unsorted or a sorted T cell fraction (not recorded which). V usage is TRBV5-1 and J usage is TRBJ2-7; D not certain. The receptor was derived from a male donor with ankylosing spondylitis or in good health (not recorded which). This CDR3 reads CASSLAVAYEQYF. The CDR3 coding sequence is TGCGCCAGCAGCTTGGCCGTCGCCTACGAGCAGTACTTC.